The TCR beta chain under discussion was sequenced for a study of T cells of healthy individuals. The CDR3 is 17 amino acids. J was trimmed by 0 bases and V by 3 bases; bases with no gene match: 5. CDR1 is LGHDT and CDR2 is YNNKEL in the germline V gene (reference sequence). In TCRdb, the 5' RACE reads were re-called with MiXCR into one record per CDR3 protein. The table has about 96,000 distinct CDR3 sequences, approximately 18% seen once; the top ten hold roughly 6.1%. This chain links TRBV3-1 with TRBJ2-3; TRBD2 matches at 11 bases. This TCR derives from a human donor in good health. CDR3 nucleotides: TGTGCCAGCAGCCAGGCTAGCGGGGGGATCAGCACAGATACGCAGTATTTT. This sequence encodes CASSQASGGISTDTQYF.